This T cell receptor beta chain was recovered during a study of vaccination and CD4 T cells after COVID-19. On the study more broadly: Participants were given two doses of BNT162b2 or mRNA-1273 vaccine. Researchers treated control cultures with a CEFX pool, an HIV-1 Nef pool, or no peptide. Post-COVID draws came a median around 100 days after diagnosis (range 35 to 161).

As to treatment: roughly ten-day PBMC culture with coronavirus spike peptide pools or control peptides (ViraFEST assay). The collection of CD4+ T cells from the unexposed donor took place before the COVID-19 pandemic (2011-2018). Antigen-specific T cells were expanded with peptide pools by ViraFEST, and TCRs were then sequenced. The CDR3 spans 14 residues. CDR1 and CDR2 (germline): MGHDK, SYGVNS. With 5 bases removed from V and 0 bases from J, the gap between germline ends came to 10 bases. On this clonotype: Antigen: not known.

Sequencing of cultured CD4+ T cell DNA used the Oncomine TCR Beta short-read assay. TCRdb itself ran the PCR reads through MiXCR, one entry per CDR3 protein. The sample records around 4,400 distinct CDR3 sequences, 29% being singletons. The chain joins TRBV25-1 to TRBJ1-1, with D perhaps matching TRBD1 (6 bases). Sequencing was done on a sample of CD4+ T cells from blood, cultured in vitro. The receptor was isolated from a human donor in good health. This CDR3 is CASSRQAMNTEAFF. The CDR3 region has the DNA TGTGCCAGCAGTCGACAGGCCATGAACACTGAAGCTTTCTTT.